The rows below give T cell receptor beta chains drawn from one sample of a study of blood T cell repertoires in COVID-19. The protocol was immunoSEQ multiplex PCR, while the TCRdb copy is restricted to in-frame clones and leaves out a portion. The sample has 55,000 to 75,000 clones; approximately 79% are singletons. The sample comprised peripheral blood. The receptor source for this set is a man older than 75 with active COVID-19. CDR3s include the opening cysteine and the closing phenylalanine or tryptophan. A D gene is named only where the DNA matches it firmly. Rows may omit the clone size; those that give it use once, few, many or a size class.

clone_size: -; v_call: TRBV6-5; j_call: TRBJ1-2; d_call: TRBD1; cdr3_nt: TGTGCCACTCAACAGGGGTATGGCTACACCTTC; cdr3_aa: CATQQGYGYTF
clone_size: -; v_call: TRBV24-1; j_call: TRBJ2-3; d_call: TRBD1; cdr3_nt: TGTGCCACCAGTGAACCCGGGACAGGTCGCACAGATACGCAGTATTTT; cdr3_aa: CATSEPGTGRTDTQYF
clone_size: -; v_call: TRBV5-6; j_call: TRBJ1-4; d_call: -; cdr3_nt: TGTGCCAGCAGCTCGCCAGGGACCCGGGGGAAACTGTTTTTT; cdr3_aa: CASSSPGTRGKLFF
clone_size: once; v_call: TRBV5-6; j_call: TRBJ2-1; d_call: -; cdr3_nt: TGTGCCAGCAGCTTGTTAGGGACTCCCAACCACAATGAGCAGTTCTTC; cdr3_aa: CASSLLGTPNHNEQFF
clone_size: -; v_call: TRBV28; j_call: TRBJ2-7; d_call: TRBD1; cdr3_nt: TGTGCCAGCACCGATCGCGGGACAGGGTTCTACGAGCAGTACTTC; cdr3_aa: CASTDRGTGFYEQYF
clone_size: -; v_call: TRBV2; j_call: TRBJ1-2; d_call: -; cdr3_nt: TGTGCCAGCAGTGAAGATTCTGGGACACCGGTAAAAGACTTC; cdr3_aa: CASSEDSGTPVKDF
clone_size: -; v_call: TRBV13; j_call: TRBJ1-4; d_call: -; cdr3_nt: TGTGCCAGCAGCTCCCAGGGAGGGGCGGGGGAAAAACTGTTTTTT; cdr3_aa: CASSSQGGAGEKLFF
clone_size: -; v_call: TRBV7-8; j_call: TRBJ1-1; d_call: -; cdr3_nt: TGTGCCAGCACCCAAGTAACAGTGGGGAACACTGAAGCTTTCTTT; cdr3_aa: CASTQVTVGNTEAFF
clone_size: -; v_call: TRBV19; j_call: TRBJ1-6; d_call: TRBD1; cdr3_nt: TGTGCCAGTAGTCCAACAGGGGCCGATAATTCACCCCTCCACTTT; cdr3_aa: CASSPTGADNSPLHF
clone_size: -; v_call: TRBV18; j_call: TRBJ1-5; d_call: -; cdr3_nt: TGTGCCAGCTCACCCGCGGGACGGTACCCCGTCCGGCCCCAGCATTTT; cdr3_aa: CASSPAGRYPVRPQHF
clone_size: once; v_call: TRBV10-3; j_call: TRBJ1-2; d_call: TRBD1; cdr3_nt: TGTGCCATCAGTGAGAGTTCAGGGGGCGCTTTGGAAATGTTGGGGGGAAACAACTATGGCTACACCTTC; cdr3_aa: CAISESSGGALEMLGGNNYGYTF
clone_size: once; v_call: TRBV19; j_call: TRBJ2-1; d_call: -; cdr3_nt: TGTGCCAGTAGCGTTAGGAGGGGGGGCGGCTACAATGAGCAGTTCTTC; cdr3_aa: CASSVRRGGGYNEQFF
clone_size: -; v_call: TRBV28; j_call: TRBJ2-3; d_call: TRBD2; cdr3_nt: TGTGCCAGCAGTTTAACGACCGGGACTAGCTTGAGGGTTGGCACAGATACGCAGTATTTT; cdr3_aa: CASSLTTGTSLRVGTDTQYF
clone_size: -; v_call: TRBV28; j_call: TRBJ2-5; d_call: TRBD2; cdr3_nt: TGTGCCAGCAGTTTAACGGGACTAGCGGTTCAAGAGACCCAGTACTTC; cdr3_aa: CASSLTGLAVQETQYF
clone_size: -; v_call: TRBV4-2; j_call: TRBJ2-1; d_call: TRBD2; cdr3_nt: TGTGCATCAAAAAGCGGGGGGACAGACAATGAGCAGTTCTTC; cdr3_aa: CASKSGGTDNEQFF
clone_size: once; v_call: TRBV28; j_call: TRBJ2-2; d_call: -; cdr3_nt: TGTGCCAGCAGACTGAACACCGGGGAGCTGTTTTTT; cdr3_aa: CASRLNTGELFF
clone_size: -; v_call: TRBV6-5; j_call: TRBJ2-2; d_call: TRBD1; cdr3_nt: TGTGCCAGCAGCTATGGACAGGCCACCGGGGAGCTGTTTTTT; cdr3_aa: CASSYGQATGELFF
clone_size: -; v_call: TRBV29-1; j_call: TRBJ2-7; d_call: TRBD1; cdr3_nt: TGCAGCGTTGAAACCAGGGACAGGACATCCTACGAGCAGTACTTC; cdr3_aa: CSVETRDRTSYEQYF
clone_size: -; v_call: TRBV5-4; j_call: TRBJ2-7; d_call: TRBD2; cdr3_nt: TGTGCCAGCAGCGAAGCGGGGGGGCGCAGGTCCTACGAGCAGTACTTC; cdr3_aa: CASSEAGGRRSYEQYF
clone_size: -; v_call: TRBV7-2; j_call: TRBJ2-4; d_call: -; cdr3_nt: TGTGCCAGCAGCTTAGCCCCAGAGGGACTAGCCAAAAACATTCAGTACTTC; cdr3_aa: CASSLAPEGLAKNIQYF
clone_size: once; v_call: TRBV18; j_call: TRBJ1-4; d_call: TRBD1; cdr3_nt: TGTGCCAGCTCATCCAACAGGGGATCAACTAATGAAAAACTGTTTTTT; cdr3_aa: CASSSNRGSTNEKLFF
clone_size: -; v_call: TRBV6-2/TRBV6-3; j_call: TRBJ1-1; d_call: TRBD1; cdr3_nt: TGTGCCAGCAGTTCTATAGCACAGGGGGGATTCTTT; cdr3_aa: CASSSIAQGGFF
clone_size: -; v_call: TRBV5-5; j_call: TRBJ2-5; d_call: TRBD2; cdr3_nt: TGTGCCAGCAGCTGGACTAGCGCAGAGACCCAGTACTTC; cdr3_aa: CASSWTSAETQYF
clone_size: once; v_call: TRBV28; j_call: TRBJ2-7; d_call: -; cdr3_nt: TGTGCCAGCAGTCCAACCCAGCGTATTGCCCACTACGAGCAGTACTTC; cdr3_aa: CASSPTQRIAHYEQYF
clone_size: -; v_call: TRBV29-1; j_call: TRBJ1-1; d_call: -; cdr3_nt: TGCAGCGTTGAGCTTTCTACGGAGACTGAAGCTTTCTTT; cdr3_aa: CSVELSTETEAFF
clone_size: few; v_call: TRBV18; j_call: TRBJ1-5; d_call: TRBD1; cdr3_nt: TGTGCCAGCTCACCGACGACAGGGGCAACTCAGCCCCAGCATTTT; cdr3_aa: CASSPTTGATQPQHF
clone_size: -; v_call: TRBV21-1; j_call: TRBJ2-1; d_call: -; cdr3_nt: TGTGCCAGCACTCCCGGGACAGGGGGCTACAATGAGCAGTTCTTC; cdr3_aa: CASTPGTGGYNEQFF
clone_size: -; v_call: TRBV18; j_call: TRBJ2-2; d_call: -; cdr3_nt: TGTGCCAGCTCACCGGTCAGCGTCGGGGAGCTGTTTTTT; cdr3_aa: CASSPVSVGELFF
clone_size: -; v_call: TRBV2; j_call: TRBJ2-2; d_call: -; cdr3_nt: TGTGCCAGCAGCGGGGGGCCGAACACCGGGGAGCTGTTTTTT; cdr3_aa: CASSGGPNTGELFF
clone_size: -; v_call: TRBV7-2; j_call: TRBJ2-3; d_call: TRBD2; cdr3_nt: TGTGCCAGCGATAGCGGGTACAGCACAGATACGCAGTATTTT; cdr3_aa: CASDSGYSTDTQYF
clone_size: -; v_call: TRBV15; j_call: TRBJ1-1; d_call: -; cdr3_nt: TGTGCCACCAGCAGAGATCTGGGGGCGCGTACTGAAGCTTTCTTT; cdr3_aa: CATSRDLGARTEAFF
clone_size: -; v_call: TRBV6-5; j_call: TRBJ1-2; d_call: -; cdr3_nt: TGTGCCAGCAGTTACGGTGGGGGGTCGGGGAGCTACACCTTC; cdr3_aa: CASSYGGGSGSYTF
clone_size: -; v_call: TRBV7-6; j_call: TRBJ2-3; d_call: TRBD2; cdr3_nt: TGTGCCAGCAGCCGTCGGACTAGCGGCACAGATACGCAGTATTTT; cdr3_aa: CASSRRTSGTDTQYF
clone_size: -; v_call: TRBV18; j_call: TRBJ1-1; d_call: TRBD1; cdr3_nt: TGTGCCAGCTCACCAGACAGGGGGCGTGTAACTGAAGCTTTCTTT; cdr3_aa: CASSPDRGRVTEAFF
clone_size: -; v_call: TRBV7-9; j_call: TRBJ2-7; d_call: TRBD2; cdr3_nt: TGTGCCAGCAGCGCCGGACTAGCTTCCCACGAGCAGTACTTC; cdr3_aa: CASSAGLASHEQYF
clone_size: -; v_call: TRBV27; j_call: TRBJ2-2; d_call: TRBD2; cdr3_nt: TGTGCCAGCAGTTCAGGACTAGCGGGGAGCACCGGGGAGCTGTTTTTT; cdr3_aa: CASSSGLAGSTGELFF
clone_size: -; v_call: TRBV5-5; j_call: TRBJ1-1; d_call: TRBD1; cdr3_nt: TGTGCCAGCAGGGGGACAGGGGGTTTTACTGAAGCTTTCTTT; cdr3_aa: CASRGTGGFTEAFF
clone_size: -; v_call: TRBV2; j_call: TRBJ2-3; d_call: -; cdr3_nt: TGTGCCAGCCGCCGGAGAGGCGGGTCAAACACAGATACGCAGTATTTT; cdr3_aa: CASRRRGGSNTDTQYF
clone_size: -; v_call: TRBV21-1; j_call: TRBJ1-3; d_call: -; cdr3_nt: TGTGCCAGCAGCAAAGGCAGGGTGGGTGTCCGGTCTGGAAACACCATATATTTT; cdr3_aa: CASSKGRVGVRSGNTIYF
clone_size: many; v_call: TRBV30; j_call: TRBJ2-3; d_call: -; cdr3_nt: TGTGCCTGGAGTCCAATGGTAGGGGTAGATACGCAGTATTTT; cdr3_aa: CAWSPMVGVDTQYF
clone_size: -; v_call: TRBV12-3/TRBV12-4; j_call: TRBJ2-2; d_call: -; cdr3_nt: TGTGCCAGCAGAAGCGGGTACACCGGGGAGCTGTTTTTT; cdr3_aa: CASRSGYTGELFF
clone_size: once; v_call: TRBV24-1; j_call: TRBJ2-2; d_call: -; cdr3_nt: TGTGCCACCAGTGTCGGGACACCAGCCGGGGAGCTGTTTTTT; cdr3_aa: CATSVGTPAGELFF
clone_size: few; v_call: TRBV5-6; j_call: TRBJ1-3; d_call: -; cdr3_nt: TGTGCCAGCAGTCAGGGGCCGGGCTCTGGAAACACCATATATTTT; cdr3_aa: CASSQGPGSGNTIYF
clone_size: -; v_call: TRBV11-2; j_call: TRBJ2-3; d_call: -; cdr3_nt: TGTGCCAGCAGCTTAGAATGGGCCTCGAACACAGATACGCAGTATTTT; cdr3_aa: CASSLEWASNTDTQYF
clone_size: -; v_call: TRBV7-8; j_call: TRBJ1-6; d_call: TRBD1; cdr3_nt: TGTGCCAGCAGCCCTCCGACAGGGTCCAATTCACCCCTCCACTTT; cdr3_aa: CASSPPTGSNSPLHF
clone_size: -; v_call: TRBV3-1/TRBV3-2; j_call: TRBJ2-7; d_call: -; cdr3_nt: TGTGCCAGCAGCCCAACAGACCGGCCAGGGGTCTACGAGCAGTACTTC; cdr3_aa: CASSPTDRPGVYEQYF
clone_size: -; v_call: TRBV7-2; j_call: TRBJ2-7; d_call: TRBD2; cdr3_nt: TGTGCCAGCAGAGGAAGCGGGAGTTTCGAGCAGTACTTC; cdr3_aa: CASRGSGSFEQYF
clone_size: -; v_call: TRBV19; j_call: TRBJ1-2; d_call: TRBD1; cdr3_nt: TGTGCCAGTAGTGCACGAACAGGGGACTTAACTAACTATGGCTACACCTTC; cdr3_aa: CASSARTGDLTNYGYTF
clone_size: -; v_call: TRBV10-3; j_call: TRBJ1-1; d_call: TRBD1; cdr3_nt: TGTGCCATCAAACCGGAGACAGGGCACACTGAAGCTTTCTTT; cdr3_aa: CAIKPETGHTEAFF
clone_size: few; v_call: TRBV6-5; j_call: TRBJ1-1; d_call: -; cdr3_nt: TGTGCCAGCAGTTACTCGACGGCAGGTGAAGCTTTCTTT; cdr3_aa: CASSYSTAGEAFF
clone_size: -; v_call: TRBV6-1; j_call: TRBJ2-7; d_call: -; cdr3_nt: TGTGCCAGCAGTGAAGGGGGGGAAGGGAGACAGTACTTC; cdr3_aa: CASSEGGEGRQYF
clone_size: -; v_call: TRBV4-2; j_call: TRBJ2-6; d_call: TRBD1; cdr3_nt: TGTGCCAGCAGCCAAGATCTGTTGGGACAGGGGGCGCTTGGTTCTGGGGCCAACGTCCTGACTTTC; cdr3_aa: CASSQDLLGQGALGSGANVLTF